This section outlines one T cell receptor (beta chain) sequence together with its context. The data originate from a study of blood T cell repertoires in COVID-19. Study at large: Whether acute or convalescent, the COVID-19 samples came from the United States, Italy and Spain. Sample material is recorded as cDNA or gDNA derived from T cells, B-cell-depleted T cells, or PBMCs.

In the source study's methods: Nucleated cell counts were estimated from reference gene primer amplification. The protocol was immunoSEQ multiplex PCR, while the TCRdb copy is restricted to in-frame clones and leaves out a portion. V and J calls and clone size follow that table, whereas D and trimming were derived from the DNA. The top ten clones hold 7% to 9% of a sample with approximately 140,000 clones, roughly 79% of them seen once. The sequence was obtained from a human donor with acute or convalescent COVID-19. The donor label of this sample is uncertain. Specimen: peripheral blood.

The CDR3 reads CASSFWTGPTYEQYF. The CDR3 DNA is TGTGCCAGCAGCTTCTGGACAGGACCTACCTACGAGCAGTACTTC. The V and J genes are TRBV6-5 and TRBJ2-7; 7 nucleotides align to TRBD1. The CDR3 consists of 15 residues. The V gene's germline CDR1 is MNHEY and CDR2 SVGAGI. With 6 bases clipped from V and 2 bases from J, the junction kept 10 bases outside the gene matches.